The entry below gives a single TCR beta chain sequence along with its context. Its matching antigen is unknown. A second PCR of about 6 to 12 cycles used a sample-barcoded 5' primer and a J-beta primer mix. All samples gave at least 2.5 million CDR3-containing paired-end reads. TCRdb independently ran MiXCR on the 5' RACE reads; one entry per CDR3 protein. In the table there are about 830,000 distinct CDR3 sequences, roughly 60% of which are singletons. A minimum of 6.5 million PBMCs was isolated per sample. Per germline, CDR1 SGHTA and CDR2 FQGNSA. This CDR3 has 15 residues. The data are from a study of blood T cells in healthy people across ages. Study results and limitations: Older individuals had lower TCR beta diversity per million T cells (the decline was roughly linear).

The chain recombines TRBV7-2 with TRBJ2-7; 11 bases are shared with TRBD2. The DNA matches TRBJ2-5 better at its end, which makes the J call doubtful. The TCR sequence derives from a man aged 30 to 39 in good health. Sequencing input: blood. CDR3 sequence reads: CASSKGTSGIGTQYF. The CDR3 nucleotides are TGTGCCAGCAGCAAAGGGACTAGCGGCATAGGGACCCAGTACTTC.